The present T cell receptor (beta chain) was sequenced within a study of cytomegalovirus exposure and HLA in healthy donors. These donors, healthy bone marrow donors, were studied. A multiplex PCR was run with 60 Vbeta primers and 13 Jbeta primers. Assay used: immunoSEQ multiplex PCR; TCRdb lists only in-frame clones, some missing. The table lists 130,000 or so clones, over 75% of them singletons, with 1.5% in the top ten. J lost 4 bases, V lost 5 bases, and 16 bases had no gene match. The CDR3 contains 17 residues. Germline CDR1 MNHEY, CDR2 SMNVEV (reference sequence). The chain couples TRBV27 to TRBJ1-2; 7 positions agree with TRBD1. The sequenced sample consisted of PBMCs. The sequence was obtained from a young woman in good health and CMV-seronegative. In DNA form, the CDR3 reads TGTGCCAGCAGTGTTGACCGGGACAGTCGAAGGAGCTATGGCTACACCTTC. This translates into CASSVDRDSRRSYGYTF.